This T cell receptor (beta chain) is from a study of T cell responses to AZD1222 COVID-19 vaccine (dated by TCRdb to the early 2020s). With regard to the full study: AZD1222 recipients with second doses at about 4 weeks or about 12 weeks were pooled, because spike-specific TCR depth and breadth did not differ between schedules. TCR sequencing covered 230 to 250 trial participants: 207 given two doses of AZD1222 and about 26 given two doses of MenACWY control vaccine. Trial participants were enrolled by age into 18-55, 56-69 and 70-plus year subgroups, with approximately 150, 30 and 60 TCR-sequenced participants respectively. The investigation overall reported the following: Because no day 14 peak-response samples were available, repertoires were characterized only after the peak T cell response. In the small 56-69-year group, the increase in depth fell short of significance, most likely because of low power. Epitopes outside the regions mutated in the B.1.351 and B.1.1.7 variants were reportedly recognized by nearly half of the unique spike-specific TCRs. Most participants were white British and females outnumbered males, and the authors suggested that clonal diversity may have been underestimated. CD4 TCRs associated with the vaccine covered the entire spike protein, and the dominant responses were in regions 160-218 and 743-854. Spike-specific TCR breadth and depth rose significantly after two AZD1222 doses compared with day 0 and with MenACWY recipients. Only a handful of AZD1222 recipients were SARS-CoV-2 seropositive at baseline, limiting conclusions about previously exposed vaccinees.

About this clone: No antigen is known for it. No much larger clone is present one base from it, and per-base qualities are unavailable.

From the cysteine up to the phenylalanine, the CDR3 has a length of 15 residues. Here the CDR3 DNA is all that survives: 45 bases in frame from base 1. In the germline V gene, CDR1 corresponds to MDHEN and CDR2 to SYDVKM. Ends trimmed: V by 5 bases, J by 5 bases; bases unmatched to a gene: 6. The sample's time point, from its label and the paper: baseline before first vaccination. Vaccinee samples came from UK trials COV001 and COV002, including a single-blind randomized controlled phase 2/3 trial of AZD1222 (ChAdOx1 nCoV-19) in healthy adults. For TCRbeta chain sequencing, PBMC samples from trial participants were taken at day 0 and at day 28 after the second dose. The CDR3 regions of human TCRbeta chains were analyzed by immunosequencing. The original pipeline was this. TCRs in the repertoires were compared against a reference library of SARS-CoV-2-specific TCRs that had been generated with the MIRA antigen-specificity platform. Breadth was defined as the fraction of unique TCRs that were SARS-CoV-2-associated. Depth was defined as the fraction of total T cells that were SARS-CoV-2-associated. Using the MIRA data, each spike-specific TCR was assigned both to the spike region to which the TCR was reactive and to a CD4 or CD8 class. Log10-transformed breadth and depth values were compared by one-way ANOVA with Sidak's multiple comparisons tests. The source is immuneACCESS, and TCRdb retained only in-frame sequences with V and J called. Part of the clones is not carried over; for the studies checked, unresolved V genes explain less than half of this, and the remainder is unexplained. D and trimming were read from the DNA, whereas the V and J calls and clone size are those reported in that table. The sample profile shows approximately 88,000 clones; approximately 78% of them were found once. Under 25% of the sample is taken by the ten largest.

Sequenced material: peripheral blood, taken on day 0 of AZD1222 vaccination. The receptor chain draws on TRBV28 and TRBJ2-4, and TRBD1 aligns with 10 junction nucleotides. The receptor's source is an adult in good health. The DNA sequence follows: TGTGCCAGCAGTAGCTCCGGGACAGGGGAAAACATTCAGTACTTC. It encodes CASSSSGTGENIQYF. Here the CDR3 is joined to the reference TRBV28 and TRBJ2-4 genes, and the full variable domain is: DVKVTQSSRYLVKRTGEKVFLECVQDMDHENMFWYRQDPGLGLRLIYFSYDVKMKEKGDIPEGYSVSREKKERFSLILESASTNQTSMYLCASSSSGTGENIQYFGAGTRLSVL.